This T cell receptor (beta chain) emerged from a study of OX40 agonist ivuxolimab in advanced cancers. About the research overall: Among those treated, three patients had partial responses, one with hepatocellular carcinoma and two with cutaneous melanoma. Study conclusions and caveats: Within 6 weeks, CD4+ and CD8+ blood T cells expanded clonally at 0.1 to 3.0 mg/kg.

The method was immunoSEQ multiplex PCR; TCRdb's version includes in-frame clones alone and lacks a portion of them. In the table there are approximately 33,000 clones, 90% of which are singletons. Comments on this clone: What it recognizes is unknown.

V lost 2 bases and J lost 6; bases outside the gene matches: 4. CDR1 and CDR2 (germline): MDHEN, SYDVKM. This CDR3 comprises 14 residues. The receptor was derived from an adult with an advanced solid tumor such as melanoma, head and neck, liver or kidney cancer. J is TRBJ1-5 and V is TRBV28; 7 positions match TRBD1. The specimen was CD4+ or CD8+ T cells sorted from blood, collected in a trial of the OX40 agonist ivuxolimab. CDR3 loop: CASSLRQGGQPQHF. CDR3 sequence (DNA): TGTGCCAGCAGTTTAAGGCAGGGGGGTCAGCCCCAGCATTTT.